This section outlines one TCR beta chain sequence together with its context. This entry is derived from a study of PD-1 blockade in mismatch repair-deficient tumors. CDR3 length equals 15 residues. Looked up from germline, CDR1 is SGDLS and CDR2 is YYNGEE. Losses at the gene ends were 2 bases for V and 1 base for J; bases not matched to a gene: 1. Generated by immunoSEQ multiplex PCR, the TCRdb table keeps only in-frame clones and is missing some. The data show 50,000 to 75,000 clones, with around 89% seen just once and about 14% held by the top ten. The clonotype comes from an adult with mismatch repair-deficient cancer. The J gene is TRBJ2-1, the V gene TRBV9, with 9 bases fitting TRBD1. This specimen consisted of peripheral blood, obtained 52 weeks after starting pembrolizumab. In nucleotides, the CDR3 is TGTGCCAGCAGCGTCGGGACAGGGTCCTACAATGAGCAGTTCTTC. Translated, it gives CASSVGTGSYNEQFF.